Presented here are 19 T cell receptor beta chains from one specimen sequenced in a study of metastatic and nonmetastatic thyroid tumors (TCRdb year 2020). Library method: PCR. Sequenced using an Illumina HiSeq 4000. Using fastp trimming at Q25 and MiXCR clonotype assembly, TCRdb reanalyzed the public sequencing data and kept in-frame beta chains. The sample table contains fewer than 25,000 clones; only one count was recorded for about a sixth of them. Roughly 40% of the sample lies in the top ten. Before undergoing thyroid surgery, none of the patients had been given any kind of treatment. Sequences were obtained from blood. The receptors stem from a female donor with papillary thyroid cancer or a benign thyroid nodule (not recorded which). Some clones in this sample may be carry-over from other donors' samples.

This clone has a count of ten or more. The V call is TRBV6-1, the J call TRBJ2-2; D unclear. The CDR3 length is 14 residues. V shed 5 bases and J shed 4 bases, with 11 bases lying between them. Germline CDR1 reads MNHNS; CDR2 reads SASEGT. As DNA, the CDR3 is TGTGCCAGCAGTTCAACATCGAGCACCGGGGAGCTGTTTTTT. This translates into CASSSTSSTGELFF.

Ten or more counts support this clone. The chain joins TRBV20-1 to TRBJ2-7; TRBD1 is a possible D gene (5 bases). The V gene's germline CDR1 is DFQATT and CDR2 SNEGSKA (reference sequence). The CDR3 sequence is 13 residues long. V lost 5 bases, J lost 3 bases, and 14 bases lay in between. CDR3 coding DNA: TGCAGTGCTGTCGACAGTCTGGTCTACGAGCAGTACTTC. Translated: CSAVDSLVYEQYF.

In its sample, this clone was seen once. The chain recombines TRBV4-2 with TRBJ1-1, with TRBD1 matching 7 bases. CDR3 length: 16 residues. CDR1 LGHNA and CDR2 YNFKEQ come from the germline V gene. Trimming cost V 1 base and J 5 bases; bases outside gene matches: 10. The CDR3 nucleotides are TGTGCCAGCAGCCAAGGAACCACAGGGGTCAGTACTGAAGCTTTCTTT. Translated: CASSQGTTGVSTEAFF.

This clone has at least ten counts. V usage is TRBV18 and J usage is TRBJ2-7, with D hard to call. This CDR3 is built from 13 residues. With 1 base removed from V and 3 bases from J, the gap between germline ends came to 7 bases. CDR1 and CDR2 (germline): KGHSH, LQKENI. The CDR3 DNA reads as TGTGCCAGCTCACCACTGGCGGACTACGAGCAGTACTTC. Protein: CASSPLADYEQYF.

This clone was picked up many times. V usage is TRBV11-2 and J usage is TRBJ1-4; a possible D gene is TRBD1 (5 bases). CDR3 length: 12 residues. Germline CDR1 SGHAT, CDR2 FQNNGV. V gave up 5 bases and J gave up 7 bases, with 8 bases separating them. The CDR3 DNA reads TGTGCCAGCAGCGGGGCGGCTGAAAAACTGTTTTTT. Translating it yields CASSGAAEKLFF.

This rearrangement joins TRBV30 to TRBJ2-1, with 13 bases matching TRBD2. The CDR3 contains 14 residues. Germline CDR1 GTSNPN, CDR2 SVGIG (reference sequence). The ends lost 0 bases at V and 13 bases at J; junction bases unmatched: 6. The CDR3 DNA follows: TGTGCCTGGAGTGTTACTAGCGGGAGGGCCATCCAGTTCTTC. Protein product: CAWSVTSGRAIQFF.

This clone was counted at least ten times. The rearrangement joins TRBV6-1 to TRBJ1-3; 7 bases align to TRBD1. After removal of 5 bases from V and 0 bases from J, the junction contained 1 base not matched to a gene. Germline CDR1 is MNHNS and CDR2 is SASEGT. The CDR3 spans 14 residues. The DNA for the CDR3 is TGTGCCAGCAGTACAGGGGTCTCTGGAAACACCATATATTTT. Amino acid sequence: CASSTGVSGNTIYF.

As for this clone: This CDR3 is missing its conserved last phenylalanine or tryptophan, likely due to a read error. The chain joins TRBV12-3 or TRBV12-4 to TRBJ2-4; 8 bases map to TRBD2. Trimming cost V 4 bases and J 7 bases; bases outside gene matches: 6. The CDR3 covers 14 residues. CDR3 DNA: TGTGCCAGCAGTTCCGGGCCGGGGGGGAACATTCAGTACTTA. Its translation: CASSSGPGGNIQYL.

This clone came up many times. The CDR3 loop is CASSLGAGGATNEKLFF. CDR3 DNA: TGCGCCAGCAGCCTGGGTGCGGGGGGAGCAACTAATGAAAAACTGTTTTTT. The J gene is TRBJ1-4, the V gene TRBV5-1, with a possible D match to TRBD1 (5 bases). The CDR3 contains 17 residues. With 4 bases removed from V and 0 bases from J, the gap between germline ends came to 16 bases. From germline, CDR1 is SGHRS and CDR2 YFSETQ.

The genes are TRBV18 and TRBJ2-7; D might be TRBD1 (7 bases). The germline V gene encodes CDR1 KGHSH and CDR2 LQKENI. The CDR3 contains 16 residues. Trimming pared 3 bases from V and 3 bases from J, leaving 18 bases between. CDR3 region: CASSPNYAGQHYEQYF. The DNA for the CDR3 is TGTGCCAGCTCACCCAACTATGCGGGACAGCACTACGAGCAGTACTTC.

This clone was counted at least ten times. V and J are TRBV5-1 and TRBJ2-7; tentatively, D is TRBD2 (5 bases). The CDR3 runs to 15 residues. Trimming stripped 4 bases from V and 2 bases from J, with 16 bases between. Germline values: CDR1 SGHRS, CDR2 YFSETQ. This chain's CDR3 is CASSPSPSGAYEQYF. The CDR3 DNA sequence: TGCGCCAGCAGCCCCTCCCCAAGCGGAGCCTACGAGCAGTACTTC. Full variable domain (remainder filled in from reference TRBV5-1 and TRBJ2-7): KAGVTQTPRYLIKTRGQQVTLSCSPISGHRSVSWYQQTPGQGLQFLFEYFSETQRNKGNFPGRFSGRQFSNSRSEMNVSTLELGDSALYLCASSPSPSGAYEQYFGPGTRLTVT.

In this sample, this clone turned up many times. The V gene is TRBV6-1, the J gene TRBJ2-7, with 10 bases that match TRBD1. The V and J ends lost 6 bases and 6 bases, in that order; junction bases with no gene match: 8. This CDR3 has 14 amino acids. Germline values: CDR1 MNHNS, CDR2 SASEGT. The CDR3 sequence: CASRRTGGTSEQYF. In DNA form, the CDR3 reads TGTGCCAGCAGGAGGACAGGGGGGACGAGCGAGCAGTACTTC.

This clone was seen repeatedly, ten times or more. The gene calls are TRBV7-6 and TRBJ2-1, with 16 bases matching TRBD2. CDR1 is SGHVS, CDR2 FNYEAQ, per germline. The J segment lost 8 bases and the V segment lost 5 bases, leaving 9 bases of the junction unmatched. The CDR3 extends over 17 amino acids. The CDR3 region is CASSPGLAGGPVYEQFF. The DNA of the CDR3 is TGTGCCAGCAGCCCGGGACTAGCGGGAGGGCCTGTCTATGAGCAGTTCTTC.

This clone was seen repeatedly, ten times or more. V usage is TRBV2 and J usage is TRBJ2-5, with TRBD2 matching over 8 bases. V was clipped by 6 bases and J by 5 bases; unmatched bases: 14. There are 16 residues in the CDR3. The germline CDR1 and CDR2 sequences are SNHLY and FYNNEI. CDR3 in amino acids: CASSDPRGDTGETQYF. The CDR3 DNA sequence: TGTGCCAGCAGCGACCCGCGGGGGGATACAGGGGAGACCCAGTACTTC.

This clone was observed many times. The J gene is TRBJ2-1, the V gene TRBV5-1, with D perhaps matching TRBD2 (5 bases). The germline gives CDR1 SGHRS, CDR2 YFSETQ. The germline V and J ends were trimmed by 0 bases and 3 bases, with 7 bases remaining between them. CDR3 length: 14 residues. The CDR3 bases are TGCGCCAGCAGCTTGGAGCGGAGCTACAATGAGCAGTTCTTC. This encodes CASSLERSYNEQFF.

This clone was found many times. The chain recombines TRBV20-1 with TRBJ2-7, with D unclear. V was trimmed by 6 bases and J by 1 base, leaving 13 bases between them. Germline CDR1 and CDR2: DFQATT and SNEGSKA (reference sequence). CDR3 size: 13 residues. CDR3 nucleotide sequence: TGCAGTGCCCAACTAACTACTTCCTACGAGCAGTACTTC. It yields the protein CSAQLTTSYEQYF.

In its sample, this clone was seen many times. CDR3 in amino acids: CASSLTRAGGTQETQYF. The CDR3 nucleotides are TGTGCCAGCAGCTTGACTAGGGCGGGGGGAACTCAAGAGACCCAGTACTTC. The J gene is TRBJ2-5, the V gene TRBV5-6, with 8 bases fitting TRBD2. V lost 1 base, J lost 2 bases, and 10 bases stayed unmatched. The CDR3 runs 17 residues. CDR1 is SGHDT and CDR2 is YYEEEE in the germline V gene.

This clone was counted ten times or more. The rearrangement uses TRBV5-1 and TRBJ2-5; D uncertain. The CDR3 sequence is 13 residues long. The V end was cut by 0 bases, the J end by 2 bases, with 5 bases between. Germline V gene lookup returns CDR1 SGHRS and CDR2 YFSETQ. As DNA, the CDR3 is TGCGCCAGCAGCTTGGCCATTCAAGAGACCCAGTACTTC. It translates to CASSLAIQETQYF. Complete variable domain (other parts from reference TRBV5-1 and TRBJ2-5): KAGVTQTPRYLIKTRGQQVTLSCSPISGHRSVSWYQQTPGQGLQFLFEYFSETQRNKGNFPGRFSGRQFSNSRSEMNVSTLELGDSALYLCASSLAIQETQYFGPGTRLLVL.

This chain links TRBV20-1 with TRBJ2-3; 8 bases are shared with TRBD2. Germline-derived CDR1 and CDR2 are DFQATT and SNEGSKA (reference sequence). V lost 2 bases, J lost 1 base, and 2 bases stayed unmatched. The CDR3 spans 14 residues. The CDR3 DNA reads as TGCAGTGCTAGACTTAGCGGGGGCACAGATACGCAGTATTTT. It codes for CSARLSGGTDTQYF.